The 15 T cell receptor beta chains in this list originate from one sample, sequenced in a study of shared clonotypes between healthy human individuals (dated by TCRdb to about 2020). The library came from the immunoSEQ multiplex PCR assay. TCRdb carries this immuneACCESS record with in-frame sequences only. Its versions omit some clonotypes, under half of them owing to an unresolved V gene in the studies checked, with the rest unexplained. This sample gives under 1,100,000 clones in total; roughly 80% of them show up just once. The top ten hold 1.4% of the sample. Sequencing was done on a sample of memory CD4+ T cells sorted from blood. In the paper's terms, the cell subset or site label means: CD45RA-negative fraction. The source is a young man in good health.

The chain has TRBV27 and TRBJ1-5; tentative D call: TRBD1 (6 bases). The V gene's germline CDR1 is MNHEY and CDR2 SMNVEV (reference sequence). V lost 4 bases and J lost 4, with 11 bases in between. The CDR3 extends over 14 amino acids. CDR3 in amino acids: CASSSMDSNQPQHF. As DNA, the CDR3 is TGTGCCAGCAGTTCAATGGACAGTAATCAGCCCCAGCATTTT.

J is TRBJ2-4 and V is TRBV2; 7 nucleotides align to TRBD1. The CDR3 length is 12 residues. Per germline, CDR1 SNHLY and CDR2 FYNNEI. V shed 11 bases and J 7 bases; nucleotides not matched to a gene: 8. CDR3 sequence: CAGSRDSNIQYF. DNA for the CDR3: TGTGCCGGAAGCAGGGACAGCAACATTCAGTACTTC.

The V gene is TRBV5-1, the J gene TRBJ1-4; D is possibly TRBD1 (5 bases). The germline V gene has CDR1 SGHRS and CDR2 YFSETQ. The CDR3 is 15 amino acids. Trimming left V 3 bases short and J 7 bases short, with 16 bases between. The CDR3 DNA follows: TGCGCCAGCAGCTCCGGGAGGGACCGGAGTGAAAAACTGTTTTTT. Amino acids: CASSSGRDRSEKLFF.

V is TRBV19 and J is TRBJ1-6; D is uncertain. The CDR3 is made up of 15 amino acids. Germline values: CDR1 LNHDA, CDR2 SQIVND (reference sequence). Trimming removed 3 bases at V and 8 bases at J, with 14 bases between. As DNA, the CDR3 is TGTGCCAGTAGTATCGGCAGGTGGGTCGATTCACCCCTCCACTTT. It codes for CASSIGRWVDSPLHF.

On this clone: The same CDR3 is also encoded by other DNA sequences in this sample. V usage is TRBV5-1 and J usage is TRBJ2-3; D uncertain. Deletions cut 3 bases from V and 2 bases from J, with 7 bases between. Looked up from germline, CDR1 is SGHRS and CDR2 is YFSETQ. The CDR3 has 13 amino acids. The CDR3: CASSSRTTDTQYF. As DNA, the CDR3 is TGCGCCAGCAGCTCGCGGACCACAGATACGCAGTATTTT.

V and J are TRBV6-5 and TRBJ2-7; D possibly corresponds to TRBD2 (5 bases). The germline V and J ends were trimmed by 8 bases and 4 bases, with 12 bases remaining between them. Per the germline V gene, CDR1 is MNHEY and CDR2 is SVGAGI. The CDR3 spans 12 residues. The DNA of the CDR3 is TGTGCCAGCGGGAGACGGAAATACGAGCAGTACTTC. The encoded protein is CASGRRKYEQYF.

The rearrangement uses TRBV9 and TRBJ1-2; 9 bases fit TRBD1. J gave up 9 bases and V 3 bases, and 15 bases lay outside the gene matches. CDR1 SGDLS and CDR2 YYNGEE come from the germline V gene. This CDR3 has 16 residues. CDR3 sequence (DNA): TGTGCCAGCAGCGCCGGAGCCGGGACAGGGTTTTTGAGCTACACCTTC. Translated: CASSAGAGTGFLSYTF.

The chain links TRBV5-3 to TRBJ2-4; 8 nucleotides align to TRBD2. TRBV5-3 is an ORF, and what it does is uncertain. J was trimmed by 3 bases and V by 6 bases; bases with no gene match: 8. This CDR3 has 15 amino acids. CDR3 loop: CARTPIAGNKNIQYF. As DNA, the CDR3 is TGTGCCAGAACACCTATAGCGGGAAACAAAAACATTCAGTACTTC.

V gene TRBV28 combines with J gene TRBJ1-5; D is uncertain. CDR1 is MDHEN and CDR2 is SYDVKM in the germline V gene. The CDR3 has 12 residues. Between the trimmed V and J ends, which lost 10 bases and 6 bases, there was a span of 13 bases. CDR3 loop: CAIRREGQPQHF. CDR3 nucleotide sequence: TGTGCCATCAGGAGGGAGGGTCAGCCCCAGCATTTT.

The rearrangement uses TRBV6-5 and TRBJ1-2; D is ambiguous. CDR3 length: 11 amino acids. The germline V gene has CDR1 MNHEY and CDR2 SVGAGI. Trimming removed 8 bases at V and 8 bases at J, with 12 bases between. The DNA of the CDR3 is TGTGCCAGCGGATTCCAACGCGGCTACACCTTC. This sequence encodes CASGFQRGYTF.

The CDR3: CASGRTQYEQYF. The CDR3 DNA is TGTGCCAGCGGGCGGACTCAATACGAGCAGTACTTC. The gene calls are TRBV6-1 and TRBJ2-7; possibly TRBD2 for D (5 bases). The germline CDR1 and CDR2 sequences are MNHNS and SASEGT. This CDR3 comprises 12 residues. V lost 8 bases to trimming and J lost 4 bases, with 12 bases between them.

In regard to this clone: Other DNA sequences within the sample encode an identical CDR3. CDR3 DNA: TGCAGCGTTGAAGATTTGACCGGGGAGCTGTTTTTT. Translation gives CSVEDLTGELFF. The chain employs TRBV29-1 and TRBJ2-2; D not resolved. Germline CDR1 is SQVTM and CDR2 is ANQGSEA. V was clipped by 0 bases and J by 5 bases, with 4 bases between them. The CDR3 is 12 residues long.

V and J are TRBV5-1 and TRBJ2-3, with D possibly being TRBD2 (6 bases). This CDR3 contains 14 residues. V was pared by 0 bases and J by 5 bases, with 10 bases between. Germline CDR1 and CDR2: SGHRS and YFSETQ. The CDR3 spells CASSLDQGGDTQYF. The CDR3 DNA sequence: TGCGCCAGCAGCTTGGACCAGGGAGGAGATACGCAGTATTTT.

This clone was recorded many times. The chain uses TRBV28 and TRBJ1-2; D is undetermined. Germline V gives CDR1 MDHEN, CDR2 SYDVKM. This CDR3 comprises 12 residues. V lost 2 bases, J lost 4 bases, and 5 bases lay in between. CDR3 residues: CASSLNSYGYTF. The CDR3 nucleotides are TGTGCCAGCAGTTTAAACAGCTATGGCTACACCTTC.

This rearrangement joins TRBV30 to TRBJ1-2, with D unclear. CDR3 length: 12 residues. V lost 6 bases and J 8 bases, leaving 16 bases between the germline ends. CDR1 is GTSNPN and CDR2 is SVGIG in the germline V gene (reference sequence). Here the CDR3 DNA reads TGTGCCTGCTCCCGCGGTGTGGGCGGCTACACCTTC. Translating gives CACSRGVGGYTF.